These 4 T cell receptor beta chains were all obtained from the same sample, sequenced in a study of sequential checkpoint blockade in melanoma. Produced via immunoSEQ multiplex PCR; TCRdb's table is partial and in-frame only. This table holds under 20,000 clones, about 80% found once. Treatment: randomized to nivolumab then ipilimumab (arm A) or the reverse (arm B). The sequences come from CD8+ T cells sorted from blood (inferred from file names), collected from a patient given nivolumab and ipilimumab in sequence. The receptors shown here come from a human donor with melanoma.

The chain couples TRBV19 to TRBJ2-1, with TRBD2 identical over 7 bases. Germline V gives CDR1 LNHDA, CDR2 SQIVND (reference sequence). V gave up 8 bases and J gave up 0 bases; unmatched junction bases: 4. The CDR3 runs 14 residues. The CDR3 loop reads CASGAGSSYNEQFF. The CDR3 region has the DNA TGTGCCAGTGGAGCGGGGAGCTCCTACAATGAGCAGTTCTTC. Based on the CDR3 plus reference TRBV19 and TRBJ2-1, the full variable domain is DGGITQSPKYLFRKEGQNVTLSCEQNLNHDAMYWYRQDPGQGLRLIYYSQIVNDFQKGDIAEGYSVSREKKESFPLTVTSAQKNPTAFYLCASGAGSSYNEQFFGPGTRLTVL.

This clone was detected a few times. The chain's CDR3 is CASSDHDSLNTEAFF. In DNA, the CDR3 is TGCGCCAGCAGCGACCACGACAGCTTGAACACTGAAGCTTTCTTT. The chain uses TRBV5-1 and TRBJ1-1; a possible D gene is TRBD1 (5 bases). The CDR3 is 15 residues long. CDR1 and CDR2 (germline): SGHRS, YFSETQ. V dropped 4 bases and J dropped 0 bases, with 13 bases sitting between them.

The gene calls are TRBV4-3 and TRBJ1-3; 8 positions match TRBD1. Germline assignment: CDR1 LGHNA and CDR2 YSLEER. The CDR3 is 15 residues long. The J segment lost 4 bases and the V segment lost 1 base, leaving 3 bases of the junction unmatched. CDR3 nucleotides: TGCGCCAGCAGCCAAGGGTCAGGGGGCGGAAACACCATATATTTT. Translated, it gives CASSQGSGGGNTIYF.

A word on this clone: The sample holds other DNA sequences that translate to the same CDR3. The chain employs TRBV19 and TRBJ2-7; 7 bases are shared with TRBD2. Germline CDR1 reads LNHDA; CDR2 reads SQIVND (reference sequence). J gave up 3 bases and V 6 bases, and 2 bases lay outside the gene matches. The CDR3 covers 12 residues. This CDR3 is CASSPGGYEQYF. CDR3 bases: TGTGCCAGTAGCCCGGGAGGCTACGAGCAGTACTTC.